Listed below are T cell receptor beta chains from one sample, sequenced in a study of OX40 agonist ivuxolimab in advanced cancers. Some clones are missing from TCRdb's copy, which holds only in-frame ones; the method was immunoSEQ multiplex PCR. The data contain about 120,000 clones, over 75% of them singletons. Here the sequenced sample was CD4+ or CD8+ T cells sorted from blood, taken in a trial of the OX40 agonist ivuxolimab. Receptor source: an adult with an advanced solid tumor such as melanoma, head and neck, liver or kidney cancer. The CDR3 runs from the conserved cysteine through the conserved F or W. Each record gives: J gene, V gene, D gene, clone size, CDR3 length, CDR3 DNA, CDR3 protein. A D gene is named only where the DNA matches it firmly. Not all rows give a size; the values are once, few, many and, for expanded clones, a class.

>TRBJ2-3|TRBV5-4|NA|NA|16
TGTGCCAGCAGCCTGGGTAGAGAGCGAGGGACAGATACGCAGTATTTT
CASSLGRERGTDTQYF
>TRBJ1-2|TRBV30|NA|NA|14
TGTGCCTGGACTCTCATGATAGATGGCTATGGCTACACCTTC
CAWTLMIDGYGYTF
>TRBJ1-4|TRBV10-3|NA|NA|14
TGTGCCATCAGTGAGTCGGGGCAGAATGAAAAACTGTTTTTT
CAISESGQNEKLFF
>TRBJ1-2|TRBV5-8|NA|NA|14
TGTGCCAGCAGCTCCAGTACAGACAGGAGCCTGCCCCTCTTC
CASSSSTDRSLPLF
>TRBJ2-7|TRBV28|NA|NA|14
TGTGCCAGCAGTTCCGGGACAAAATCCTACGAGCAGTACTTC
CASSSGTKSYEQYF
>TRBJ2-7|TRBV6-4|TRBD2|NA|13
TGTGCCAGCAAAGCGGGGGCCCGCTACGAGCAGTACTTC
CASKAGARYEQYF
>TRBJ2-2|TRBV6-6|NA|once|14
TGTGCCAGCACCGAGGGGGGGGGCACCGGGGAGCTGTTTTTT
CASTEGGGTGELFF
>TRBJ2-1|TRBV19|TRBD1|NA|15
TGTGCCAGTAGTATAGCGACAGGGTCCTACAATGAGCAGTTCTTC
CASSIATGSYNEQFF
>TRBJ1-2|TRBV6-1|NA|NA|12
TGTGCCAGCAGTGAAGCGGCCAGGGGCTACACCTTC
CASSEAARGYTF
>TRBJ1-6|TRBV28|NA|NA|14
TGTGCCAGCAGTACGGACCGCTATAATTCACCCCTCCACTTT
CASSTDRYNSPLHF
>TRBJ2-6|TRBV18|TRBD1|NA|15
TGTGCCAGCTCCCAACAGGGGTCTGGGGCCAACGTCCTGACTTTC
CASSQQGSGANVLTF
>TRBJ1-6|TRBV28|TRBD1|NA|14
TGTGCCAGCACTCCGTTCAGGGGGCTCACACCCCTCCACTTT
CASTPFRGLTPLHF
>TRBJ1-2|TRBV28|NA|NA|15
TGTGCCAGCGTTAACTCGGGGTTCGTAAACTATGGCTACACCTTC
CASVNSGFVNYGYTF
>TRBJ1-2|TRBV6-5|NA|NA|13
TGTGCCAGCAGGAAGGGGGGGACCGGTGGCTACACCTTC
CASRKGGTGGYTF
>TRBJ1-2|TRBV19|NA|NA|13
TGTGCCAGTAGTAGGGGACGGAGCGATGGCTACACCTTC
CASSRGRSDGYTF
>TRBJ2-3|TRBV19|TRBD2|NA|14
TGTGCCAGTATAGACGGGGGGGCCAAAGATACGCAGTATTTT
CASIDGGAKDTQYF
>TRBJ1-5|TRBV2|NA|NA|14
TGTGCCAGCAGCTTAACCGGAGGCAATCAGCCCCAGCATTTT
CASSLTGGNQPQHF
>TRBJ2-7|TRBV7-9|NA|NA|14
TGTGCCAGCACCGGCGCAACAGACTCCTACGAGCAGTACTTC
CASTGATDSYEQYF
>TRBJ1-5|TRBV7-2|TRBD1|NA|15
TGTGCCAGCAGCCCTGGGAGGGACAGGGTTCTGACCCAGCATTTT
CASSPGRDRVLTQHF
>TRBJ1-2|TRBV6-5|NA|NA|14
TGTGCCAGCAGTTACGGCGTAGGGGGCTATGGCTACACCTTC
CASSYGVGGYGYTF
>TRBJ2-5|TRBV5-6|TRBD2|NA|15
TGTGCCAGCAGCTCCCGAGCGGGGTACCAAGAGACCCAGTACTTC
CASSSRAGYQETQYF
>TRBJ2-7|TRBV27|NA|NA|14
TGTGCCAGCAGTTTAGGAACAGGCCACTACGAGCAGTACTTC
CASSLGTGHYEQYF
>TRBJ2-7|TRBV30|NA|NA|11
TGTGCCTCCCAAAGAGGCTACGAGCAGTACTTC
CASQRGYEQYF
>TRBJ2-7|TRBV7-9|TRBD1|once|15
TGTGCCAGCAGCCCCCGGGGGACAGGTATCCGCGAGCAGTACTTC
CASSPRGTGIREQYF
>TRBJ2-2|TRBV30|NA|NA|14
TGTGCCTGGAGTGTAACGCGGCACTCCGGGGAGCTGTTTTTT
CAWSVTRHSGELFF
>TRBJ2-7|TRBV7-2|NA|NA|16
TGTGCCAGCAGCTTATTCGGCAGGGGAATCCCCTACGAGCAGTACTTC
CASSLFGRGIPYEQYF
>TRBJ2-3|TRBV27|NA|once|13
TGTGCCAGCAAGGGACATACCACAGATACGCAGTATTTT
CASKGHTTDTQYF
>TRBJ2-1|TRBV19|NA|NA|13
TGTGCCAGTAGTACCGGACGTGCCAATGAGCAGTTCTTC
CASSTGRANEQFF
>TRBJ2-3|TRBV2|TRBD1|NA|14
TGTGCCAGCAGCCCGGGACAGGTCACAGATACGCAGTATTTT
CASSPGQVTDTQYF
>TRBJ1-6|TRBV2|NA|NA|17
TGTGCCAGCAGTGAAGTAGTGGAGATCTTCAGGAATTCACCCCTCCACTTT
CASSEVVEIFRNSPLHF
>TRBJ1-3|TRBV2|NA|NA|13
TGTGCCAGCAGAGGGGAAATTGGAAACACCATATATTTT
CASRGEIGNTIYF
>TRBJ2-3|TRBV11-3|TRBD2|NA|15
TGTGCCAGCAGCTTCGGACTAGCGGGGGGAGATACGCAGTATTTT
CASSFGLAGGDTQYF
>TRBJ2-2|TRBV2|NA|NA|11
TGTGCCAGCCGGAACACCGGGGAGCTGTTTTTT
CASRNTGELFF
>TRBJ2-5|TRBV28|NA|once|13
TGTGCCAGCAGAGACAAGTTTCAAGAGACCCAGTACTTC
CASRDKFQETQYF
>TRBJ1-6|TRBV11-2|NA|NA|14
TGTGCCAGCAGCTTAGCGGAGATCAATTCACCCCTCCACTTT
CASSLAEINSPLHF
>TRBJ2-7|TRBV5-6|NA|NA|12
TGTGCCAGCATGTCATCCTCCTACGAGCAGTACTTC
CASMSSSYEQYF
>TRBJ2-7|TRBV7-2|NA|NA|16
TGTGCCAGCAGCTTAGCGGGGGGGCGGCCGACCTACGAGCAGTACTTC
CASSLAGGRPTYEQYF
>TRBJ2-1|TRBV19|TRBD2|NA|14
TGTGCCAGTAGTCAAAGCGGGGGGGTCAATGAGCAGTTCTTC
CASSQSGGVNEQFF
>TRBJ2-3|TRBV7-8|TRBD1|NA|15
TGTGCCAGCAGCTACAGGGGCTCACTAACAGATACGCAGTATTTT
CASSYRGSLTDTQYF
>TRBJ2-1|TRBV7-9|TRBD1|NA|15
TGTGCCAGCAGCTTAAACCGGACAGGGGCCAATGAGCAGTTCTTC
CASSLNRTGANEQFF
>TRBJ1-1|TRBV6-5|NA|NA|14
TGTGCCAGCTTTGGTGGCTTAATGAACACTGAAGCTTTCTTT
CASFGGLMNTEAFF
>TRBJ1-1|TRBV5-1|NA|few|13
TGCGCCAGCAGCTCGTTGGGGTTCGGTGAAGCTTTCTTT
CASSSLGFGEAFF
>TRBJ1-5|TRBV29-1|NA|NA|13
TGCAGCGCGAGGGCGGGGTCCAATCAGCCCCAGCATTTT
CSARAGSNQPQHF
>TRBJ2-5|TRBV5-1|TRBD1|once|15
TGCGCCAGCAGCTTACAGGGGGCGGGAGAAGAGACCCAGTACTTC
CASSLQGAGEETQYF
>TRBJ2-5|TRBV19|NA|once|11
TGTGCCAGTAGTATTCAAGAGACCCAGTACTTC
CASSIQETQYF
>TRBJ2-1|TRBV2|TRBD2|NA|16
TGTGCCAGCAGGCCGACTAGCGGGGGGCCCCACAATGAGCAGTTCTTC
CASRPTSGGPHNEQFF
>TRBJ1-1|TRBV7-8|NA|NA|16
TGTGCCAGCAGCTTAGCGCAGGCAGGGATGAACACTGAAGCTTTCTTT
CASSLAQAGMNTEAFF
>TRBJ2-2|TRBV6-4|NA|NA|13
TGTGCCAGCAGTTACAGGGACACCGGGGAGCTGTTTTTT
CASSYRDTGELFF